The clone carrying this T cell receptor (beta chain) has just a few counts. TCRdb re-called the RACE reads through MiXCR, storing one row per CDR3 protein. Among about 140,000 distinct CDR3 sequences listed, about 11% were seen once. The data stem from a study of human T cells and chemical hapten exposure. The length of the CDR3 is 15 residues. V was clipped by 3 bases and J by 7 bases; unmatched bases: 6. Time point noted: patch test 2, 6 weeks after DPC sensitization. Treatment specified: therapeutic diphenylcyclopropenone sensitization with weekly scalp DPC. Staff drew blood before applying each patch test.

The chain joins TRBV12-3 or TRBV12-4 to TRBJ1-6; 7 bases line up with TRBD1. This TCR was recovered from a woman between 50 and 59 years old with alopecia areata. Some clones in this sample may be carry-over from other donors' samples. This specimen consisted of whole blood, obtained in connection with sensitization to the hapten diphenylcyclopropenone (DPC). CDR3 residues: CASSFKAGGNSPLHF. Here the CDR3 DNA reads TGTGCCAGCAGTTTTAAGGCAGGGGGGAATTCACCCCTCCACTTT.